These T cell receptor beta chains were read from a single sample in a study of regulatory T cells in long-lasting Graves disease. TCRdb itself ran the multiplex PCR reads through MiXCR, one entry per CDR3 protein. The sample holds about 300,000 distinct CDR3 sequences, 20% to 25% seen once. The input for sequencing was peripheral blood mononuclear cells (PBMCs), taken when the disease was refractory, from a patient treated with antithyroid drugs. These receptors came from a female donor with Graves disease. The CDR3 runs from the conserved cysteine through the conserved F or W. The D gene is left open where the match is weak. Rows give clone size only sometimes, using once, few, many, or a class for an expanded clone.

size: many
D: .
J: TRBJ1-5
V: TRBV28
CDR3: CASSRGAQHF
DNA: TGTGCCAGCAGTCGGGGAGCACAGCATTTT

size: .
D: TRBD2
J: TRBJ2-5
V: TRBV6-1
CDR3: CASSAAGGPPGETQYF
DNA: TGTGCCAGCAGTGCAGCGGGAGGGCCCCCAGGCGAGACCCAGTACTTC

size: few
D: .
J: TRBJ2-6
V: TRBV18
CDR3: CASSPGMGANVLTF
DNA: TGTGCCAGCTCACCAGGGATGGGGGCCAACGTCCTGACTTTC

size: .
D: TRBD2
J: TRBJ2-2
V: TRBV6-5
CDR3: CASSYRETSGSPGELFF
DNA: TGTGCCAGCAGTTACAGAGAGACTAGCGGGAGCCCCGGGGAGCTGTTTTTT

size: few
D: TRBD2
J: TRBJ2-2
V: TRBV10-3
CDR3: CAISEGTSGPNTGELFF
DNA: TGTGCCATCAGTGAGGGGACTAGCGGGCCGAACACCGGGGAGCTGTTTTTT

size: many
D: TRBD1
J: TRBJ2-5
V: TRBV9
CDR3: CASSQPKLDRAETQYF
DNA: TGTGCCAGCAGCCAACCGAAATTGGACAGGGCGGAGACCCAGTACTTC

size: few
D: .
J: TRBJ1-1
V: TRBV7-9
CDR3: CASSPQPLEAFF
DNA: TGTGCCAGCAGCCCCCAGCCTCTTGAAGCTTTCTTT

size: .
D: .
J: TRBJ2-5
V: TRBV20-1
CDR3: CSASPYRDIQETQYF
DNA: TGCAGTGCTAGCCCCTACAGGGACATCCAAGAGACCCAGTACTTC

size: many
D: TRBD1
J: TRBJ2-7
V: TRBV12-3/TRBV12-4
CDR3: CASSSLSGTGRDEQYF
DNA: TGTGCCAGCAGTTCACTGTCCGGGACAGGGCGGGACGAGCAGTACTTC

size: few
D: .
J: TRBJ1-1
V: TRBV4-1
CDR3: CASSQAQVLNTEAFF
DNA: TGCGCCAGCAGCCAAGCTCAGGTCCTGAACACTGAAGCTTTCTTT

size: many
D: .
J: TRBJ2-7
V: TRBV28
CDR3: CATQSSYEQYF
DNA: TGTGCCACGCAAAGCTCCTACGAGCAGTACTTC

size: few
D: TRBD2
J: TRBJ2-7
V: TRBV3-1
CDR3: CASSPRLADYEQYF
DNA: TGTGCCAGCAGCCCCCGACTAGCGGATTACGAGCAGTACTTC

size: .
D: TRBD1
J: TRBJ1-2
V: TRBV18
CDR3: CASSGDRPGYGYTF
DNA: TGTGCCAGCTCGGGGGACAGGCCAGGTTATGGCTACACCTTC

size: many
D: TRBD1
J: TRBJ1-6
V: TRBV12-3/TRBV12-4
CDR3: CASSGTGLWSPLHF
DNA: TGTGCCAGCAGTGGGACAGGGCTTTGGTCACCCCTCCACTTT

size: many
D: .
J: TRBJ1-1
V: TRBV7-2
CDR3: CASSLRDQTALNTEAFF
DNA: TGTGCCAGCAGCTTACGGGACCAGACAGCGCTGAACACTGAAGCTTTCTTT

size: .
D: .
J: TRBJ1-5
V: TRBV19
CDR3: CASSLTVYSNQPQHF
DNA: TGTGCCAGTAGCCTGACAGTCTATAGCAATCAGCCCCAGCATTTT

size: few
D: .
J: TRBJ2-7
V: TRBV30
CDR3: CAWSERYYEQYF
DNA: TGTGCCTGGAGTGAGAGGTACTACGAGCAGTACTTC

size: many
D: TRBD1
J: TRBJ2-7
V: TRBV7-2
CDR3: CASSLGQGAWEQYF
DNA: TGTGCCAGCAGCTTAGGACAGGGGGCGTGGGAGCAGTACTTC

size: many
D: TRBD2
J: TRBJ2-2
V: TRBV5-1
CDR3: CASSLTTSVTGELFF
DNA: TGCGCCAGCAGCTTGACGACTAGCGTCACCGGGGAGCTGTTTTTT

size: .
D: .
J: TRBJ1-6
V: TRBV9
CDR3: CASSRGAYNSPLHF
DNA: TGTGCCAGCAGCCGTGGAGCCTATAATTCACCCCTCCACTTT